This TCR beta chain was observed in a study of blood T cell repertoires in COVID-19. Background on the study: There were acute and convalescent COVID-19 samples, and they came from the United States, Italy and Spain.

Source study methods: Counts of nucleated cells, estimated from reference gene primer amplification, were obtained. Profiling relied on immunoSEQ multiplex PCR, and the TCRdb table lists in-frame clones only, not all of them. V and J calls and clone size come straight from that table; D and trimming were deduced from the DNA. Of about 30,000 clones listed, approximately 86% are singletons. The CDR3 extends over 13 amino acids. Trimming took 6 bases from V and 7 from J, leaving 16 bases between them. Germline CDR1 is MNHEY and CDR2 is SVGAGI. This clonotype was obtained from a human donor in a cohort sampled during active COVID-19. The donor label of this sample is uncertain. The specimen sequenced was peripheral blood. The chain couples TRBV6-5 to TRBJ2-7; possibly TRBD1 for D (6 bases). The CDR3 is CASRFPGVQEQYF. The CDR3 DNA follows: TGTGCCAGCAGATTCCCAGGGGTTCAGGAGCAGTACTTC.